This entry lists 23 T cell receptor beta chains sequenced from one sample in a study of early T cells in non-severe SARS-CoV-2 infection. TCRdb redid the calling of the 5' RACE reads with MiXCR, one entry per CDR3 protein. Here the sample spans roughly 53,000 distinct CDR3 sequences, around 9.3% being singletons. The sequencing input was whole blood. The receptors stem from an adult who was a healthcare worker with PCR-confirmed SARS-CoV-2 infection or an uninfected control (not recorded which).

This clonotype has ten or more counts. The J gene is TRBJ1-2, the V gene TRBV5-1, with a possible D match to TRBD1 (6 bases). Trimming shortened V by 0 bases and J by 4 bases, and 10 bases separated the two germline ends. The CDR3 is made up of 14 amino acids. From germline, CDR1 is SGHRS and CDR2 YFSETQ. CDR3 sequence: CASSLEGHIYGYTF. In nucleotides, the CDR3 is TGCGCCAGCAGCTTGGAGGGACACATCTATGGCTACACCTTC.

This clonotype occurred many times. CDR3 DNA sequence: TGTGCCACCAGTGATACAGGGAGCTCCTACGAGCAGTACTTC. Translation: CATSDTGSSYEQYF. The chain links TRBV24-1 to TRBJ2-7, with a possible D match to TRBD1 (6 bases). The germline V and J ends were trimmed by 3 bases and 0 bases, with 8 bases remaining between them. The CDR3 sequence is 14 residues long. Germline-derived CDR1 and CDR2 are KGHDR and SFDVKD.

The V gene is TRBV30, the J gene TRBJ2-5; 7 bases align to TRBD1. Germline assignment: CDR1 GTSNPN and CDR2 SVGIG (reference sequence). The trim removed 2 bases at V and 0 bases at J, leaving 3 bases unmatched. This CDR3 is built from 14 residues. The CDR3: CAWSKTGNQETQYF. The CDR3 DNA sequence: TGTGCCTGGAGTAAGACAGGGAACCAAGAGACCCAGTACTTC.

The chain links TRBV3-1 to TRBJ2-6; D remains ambiguous. V shed 4 bases and J shed 4 bases, with 11 bases lying between them. The germline V gene encodes CDR1 LGHDT and CDR2 YNNKEL (reference sequence). The CDR3 has 15 residues. The CDR3 sequence is CASSPARAGANVLTF. DNA of the CDR3: TGTGCCAGCAGCCCCGCCCGGGCCGGGGCCAACGTCCTGACTTTC.

This chain connects TRBV18 to TRBJ1-2, with TRBD1 identical over 10 bases. V lost 3 bases to trimming and J lost 5 bases; unmatched junction nucleotides: 6. The CDR3 length is 15 residues. In germline, CDR1 is KGHSH, CDR2 LQKENI. The CDR3 DNA reads as TGTGCCAGCTCACCTGACGGACAGGGGGAATATGGCTACACCTTC. Its translation: CASSPDGQGEYGYTF.

This clonotype came up a few times. This sequence joins TRBV13 and TRBJ2-3; 7 nucleotides line up with TRBD2. V was clipped by 2 bases and J by 1 base; unmatched bases: 9. CDR3 size: 17 residues. CDR1 and CDR2 (germline): PRHDT, FYEKMQ (reference sequence). CDR3 DNA: TGTGCCAGCAGCTTATACGGACTAGTGGTGGGCACAGATACGCAGTATTTT. Residues: CASSLYGLVVGTDTQYF.

The chain carries TRBV5-4 and TRBJ2-7; TRBD2 is a possible D gene (5 bases). V gave up 1 base and J gave up 3 bases, with 8 bases separating them. Looked up from germline, CDR1 is SGHNT and CDR2 is YYREEE (reference sequence). This CDR3 contains 13 residues. CDR3 bases: TGTGCCAGCAGCTTGAGCCGGGACTACGAGCAGTACTTC. Amino acids: CASSLSRDYEQYF.

This chain uses TRBV24-1 with TRBJ2-3; D gene ambiguous. The CDR3 spans 14 residues. Between the trimmed V and J ends, which lost 4 bases and 2 bases, there was a span of 9 bases. Germline lookup yields CDR1 KGHDR and CDR2 SFDVKD. CDR3 in DNA: TGTGCCACCAGTGAGTCCAGGTCCACAGATACGCAGTATTTT. The encoded protein is CATSESRSTDTQYF.

For this clonotype: A clone one base away is much larger, so this may be a read error. The chain is built from TRBV5-5 and TRBJ1-2; TRBD1 agrees at 7 bases. Germline V gene lookup returns CDR1 SGHKS and CDR2 YYEKEE (reference sequence). The length of the CDR3 is 16 residues. Written as DNA, the CDR3 is TGTACCAGCAGCAAGTCGGGACAGTGGGGGAACTATGGCTACACCTTC. Translation gives CTSSKSGQWGNYGYTF.

The table lists this clonotype with a few counts. V gene TRBV10-3 combines with J gene TRBJ1-1, with D hard to call. V was trimmed by 3 bases and J by 7 bases, leaving 15 bases between them. The CDR3 is 14 amino acids. Germline V gives CDR1 ENHRY, CDR2 SYGVKD. CDR3 residues: CAISDLGPRGEAFF. As DNA, the CDR3 is TGTGCCATCAGTGATCTCGGCCCTCGGGGTGAAGCTTTCTTT.

The rearrangement uses TRBV18 and TRBJ2-7, with TRBD2 identical over 7 bases. The ends lost 6 bases at V and 0 bases at J; junction bases unmatched: 2. This CDR3 comprises 13 residues. Germline CDR1 KGHSH, CDR2 LQKENI. This CDR3 reads CASSGGSSYEQYF. DNA for the CDR3: TGTGCCAGCTCGGGCGGGAGCTCCTACGAGCAGTACTTC. Based on the CDR3 plus reference TRBV18 and TRBJ2-7, the full variable domain is NAGVMQNPRHLVRRRGQEARLRCSPMKGHSHVYWYRQLPEEGLKFMVYLQKENIIDESGMPKERFSAEFPKEGPSILRIQQVVRGDSAAYFCASSGGSSYEQYFGPGTRLTVT.

The table lists this clonotype with many counts. The chain combines TRBV11-2 with TRBJ1-2; D is ambiguous. The germline gives CDR1 SGHAT, CDR2 FQNNGV. Trimming removed 8 bases from V and 8 bases from J, with 18 bases in between. This CDR3 contains 13 residues. The CDR3 DNA follows: TGTGCCAGCCGTAGGTCGGAGGCGGAGGGCTACACCTTC. Its protein is CASRRSEAEGYTF.

In this sample, this clonotype is medium-sized (0.01 to 0.1%). The chain uses TRBV7-9 and TRBJ2-7; the D gene could be TRBD1 or TRBD2 (6 bases each). With 5 bases removed from V and 2 bases from J, the gap between germline ends came to 19 bases. CDR3 size: 16 residues. Germline loops: CDR1 SEHNR, CDR2 FQNEAQ (reference sequence). CDR3 nucleotide sequence: TGTGCCAGCAGCCAGGAGGGGGGAATGGCCCCCTACGAGCAGTACTTC. Its translation: CASSQEGGMAPYEQYF.

In its sample, this clonotype was seen a few times. The genes are TRBV4-1 and TRBJ1-5, with D tentatively TRBD1 (5 bases). Germline CDR1 is MGHRA and CDR2 is YSYEKL. Trimming left V 0 bases short and J 5 bases short, with 8 bases between. CDR3 length: 14 amino acids. CDR3 in amino acids: CASSQETQDQPQHF. The CDR3 coding sequence is TGCGCCAGCAGCCAAGAAACACAGGATCAGCCCCAGCATTTT.

V gene TRBV18 combines with J gene TRBJ1-1, with D perhaps matching TRBD1 (5 bases). Germline V lookup: CDR1 KGHSH, CDR2 LQKENI. This CDR3 has 14 amino acids. Trimming pared 3 bases from V and 2 bases from J, leaving 10 bases between. The CDR3 reads CASSPTALNTEAFF. The CDR3 region has the DNA TGTGCCAGCTCACCGACAGCATTAAACACTGAAGCTTTCTTT.

This clonotype showed up many times. J is TRBJ2-7 and V is TRBV6-1, with TRBD1 matching over 9 bases. CDR3 length equals 16 residues. V shed 0 bases and J 4 bases; nucleotides not matched to a gene: 7. Germline V gene sequence: CDR1 MNHNS, CDR2 SASEGT. CDR3 coding DNA: TGTGCCAGCAGTGAAGCCCCGGGACAGGGAACATACGAGCAGTACTTC. Translating gives CASSEAPGQGTYEQYF.

This clonotype was counted between two and nine times. The rearrangement joins TRBV13 to TRBJ2-1, with 7 bases fitting TRBD2. CDR1 and CDR2 (germline): PRHDT, FYEKMQ (reference sequence). J was trimmed by 9 bases and V by 2 bases; bases with no gene match: 7. The CDR3 extends over 14 amino acids. The CDR3 DNA reads TGTGCCAGCAGCTTATTGACTAGCAGCAGTGAGCAGTTCTTC. This codes for CASSLLTSSSEQFF.

This clonotype showed up just a few times. The CDR3 spells CASRLTSGTQYF. The CDR3 DNA is TGTGCCAGCAGACTGACTAGCGGTACGCAGTATTTT. The chain combines TRBV7-9 with TRBJ2-3; 9 bases fit TRBD2. With V trimmed by 6 bases and J by 8 bases, 3 bases remained unmatched. Germline loops: CDR1 SEHNR, CDR2 FQNEAQ (reference sequence). This CDR3 region has 12 residues.

This clonotype appeared a few times. V and J are TRBV6-6 and TRBJ1-5; 8 bases align to TRBD1. Germline assignment: CDR1 MNHNY and CDR2 SVGAGI (reference sequence). J lost 4 bases, V lost 1 base, and 6 bases had no gene match. This CDR3 comprises 16 residues. CDR3 sequence reads: CASSYFITGGNQPQHF. CDR3 in DNA: TGTGCCAGCAGTTACTTCATAACAGGGGGAAATCAGCCCCAGCATTTT.

This clonotype was observed at least ten times. V and J are TRBV7-9 and TRBJ1-5; D is uncertain. The length of the CDR3 is 14 residues. Germline-derived CDR1 and CDR2 are SEHNR and FQNEAQ (reference sequence). Trimming took off 1 base at V and 0 bases at J, with 4 bases between the two ends. The CDR3 DNA follows: TGTGCCAGCAGCTTAGGGGTTAGCAATCAGCCCCAGCATTTT. Encoded protein: CASSLGVSNQPQHF.

This clonotype was found a few times. This chain uses TRBV7-9 with TRBJ2-7; TRBD1 matches 11 bases. CDR3 length: 15 amino acids. Germline assignment: CDR1 SEHNR and CDR2 FQNEAQ (reference sequence). The V segment lost 0 bases and the J segment 5 bases; nucleotides outside the gene matches: 3. CDR3 nucleotides: TGTGCCAGCAGCTTAGCAGGACAGGGGGCGGACGAGCAGTACTTC. Residues: CASSLAGQGADEQYF.

J is TRBJ2-5 and V is TRBV18; D is undetermined. Germline V gives CDR1 KGHSH, CDR2 LQKENI. The V gene lost 10 bases and the J gene lost 7 bases, with 19 bases spanning the gap. This CDR3 has 13 amino acids. The DNA for the CDR3 is TGTGCCAACGCAACGGGCACCCCTTGGACCCAGTACTTC. This translates into CANATGTPWTQYF.

This sequence joins TRBV19 and TRBJ1-4; 8 bases line up with TRBD1. Germline CDR1 LNHDA, CDR2 SQIVND (reference sequence). The CDR3 has 17 amino acids. Germline trimming cut 2 bases from V and 7 bases from J; bases unmatched to any gene: 12. The CDR3: CASSILSFRGRIEKLFF. DNA for the CDR3: TGTGCCAGTAGTATACTCAGCTTCAGGGGGCGAATTGAAAAACTGTTTTTT. Drawing the rest from reference TRBV19 and TRBJ1-4, the complete variable domain is DGGITQSPKYLFRKEGQNVTLSCEQNLNHDAMYWYRQDPGQGLRLIYYSQIVNDFQKGDIAEGYSVSREKKESFPLTVTSAQKNPTAFYLCASSILSFRGRIEKLFFGSGTQLSVL.